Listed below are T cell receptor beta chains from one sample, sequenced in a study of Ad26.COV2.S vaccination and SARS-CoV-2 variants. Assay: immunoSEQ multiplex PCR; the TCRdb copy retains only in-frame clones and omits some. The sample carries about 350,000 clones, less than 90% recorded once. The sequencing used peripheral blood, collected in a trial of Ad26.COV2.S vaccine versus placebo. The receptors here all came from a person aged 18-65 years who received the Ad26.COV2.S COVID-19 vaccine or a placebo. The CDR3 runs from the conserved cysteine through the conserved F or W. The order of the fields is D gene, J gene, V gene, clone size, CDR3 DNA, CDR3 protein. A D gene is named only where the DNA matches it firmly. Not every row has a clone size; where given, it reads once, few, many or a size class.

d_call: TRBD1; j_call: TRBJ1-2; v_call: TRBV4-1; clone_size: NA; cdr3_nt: TGCGCCAGCAGCCCCGGGACAGGGGGCCATGGCTACACCTTC; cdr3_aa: CASSPGTGGHGYTF
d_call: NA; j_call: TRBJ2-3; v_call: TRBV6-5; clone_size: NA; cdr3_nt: TGTGCCAGCAGTTACTCGACAGGTCTCGCAGATACGCAGTATTTT; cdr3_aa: CASSYSTGLADTQYF
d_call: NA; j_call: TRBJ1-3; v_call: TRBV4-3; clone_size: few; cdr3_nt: TGCGCCAGCAGCCAAGGGGAAGACAGGTCTGGAAACACCATATATTTT; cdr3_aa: CASSQGEDRSGNTIYF
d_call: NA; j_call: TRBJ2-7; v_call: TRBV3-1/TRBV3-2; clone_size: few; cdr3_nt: TGTGCCAGCAGCCCTAACCGGGACGGCAGATTCTACGAGCAGTACTTC; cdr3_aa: CASSPNRDGRFYEQYF
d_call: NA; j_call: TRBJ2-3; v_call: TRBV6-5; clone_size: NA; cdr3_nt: TGTGCCAGCAGAGAGGGAGATACGCAGTATTTT; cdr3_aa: CASREGDTQYF
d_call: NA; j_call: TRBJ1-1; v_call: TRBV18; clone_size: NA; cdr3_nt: TGTGCCAGCTCATCCTTCGGACAGCTGAACACTGAAGCTTTCTTT; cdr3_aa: CASSSFGQLNTEAFF
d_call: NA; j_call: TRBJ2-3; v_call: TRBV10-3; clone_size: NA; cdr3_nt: TGTGCCATAGCGTCTACCGCGACAGATACGCAGTATTTT; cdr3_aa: CAIASTATDTQYF
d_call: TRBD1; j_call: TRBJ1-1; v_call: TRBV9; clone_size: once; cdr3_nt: TGTGCCAGCAGCCAAGGGGGCAGGGGATTGAACACTGAAGCTTTCTTT; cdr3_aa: CASSQGGRGLNTEAFF
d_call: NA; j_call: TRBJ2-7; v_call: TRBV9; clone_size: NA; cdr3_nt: TGTGCCAGCAGCGTCGACGGGTTCTCCTACGAGCAGTACTTC; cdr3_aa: CASSVDGFSYEQYF
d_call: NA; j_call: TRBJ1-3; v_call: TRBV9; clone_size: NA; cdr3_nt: TGTGCCAGCAGCGCCCACCTCTTGCGTTCCGGAAACACCATATATTTT; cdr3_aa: CASSAHLLRSGNTIYF
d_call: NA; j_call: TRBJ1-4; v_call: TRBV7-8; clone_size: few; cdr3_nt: TGTGCCAGCAGCCCCGGTTTCGACTCCGGCGAAAAACTGTTTTTT; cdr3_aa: CASSPGFDSGEKLFF
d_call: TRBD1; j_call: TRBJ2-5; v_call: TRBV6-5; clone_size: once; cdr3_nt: TGTGCCAGCAGTTCAACGACAGGGAGAGAGACCCAGTACTTC; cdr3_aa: CASSSTTGRETQYF
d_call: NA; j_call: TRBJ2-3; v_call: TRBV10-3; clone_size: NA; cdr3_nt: TGTGCCATCCAGGGCAGAGGAGATACGCAGTATTTT; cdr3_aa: CAIQGRGDTQYF
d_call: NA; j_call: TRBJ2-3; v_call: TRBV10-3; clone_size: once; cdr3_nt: TGTGCCATCAGTGGGGACGTGGGCCCTAGCACAGATACGCAGTATTTT; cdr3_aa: CAISGDVGPSTDTQYF
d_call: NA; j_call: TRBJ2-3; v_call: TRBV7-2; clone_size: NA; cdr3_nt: TGTGCCAGCAGCTTAGTTGGATTGGGTCCAGATACGCAGTATTTT; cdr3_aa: CASSLVGLGPDTQYF
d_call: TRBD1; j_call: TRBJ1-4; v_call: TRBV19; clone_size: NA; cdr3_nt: TGTGCCAGTAGCCGACAGGGATCGGCCGAAAAACTGTTTTTT; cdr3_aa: CASSRQGSAEKLFF
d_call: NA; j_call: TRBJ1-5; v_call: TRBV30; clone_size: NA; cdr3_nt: TGTGCCTGGAGTGTAGAGGGGAATCAGCCCCAGCATTTT; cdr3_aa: CAWSVEGNQPQHF
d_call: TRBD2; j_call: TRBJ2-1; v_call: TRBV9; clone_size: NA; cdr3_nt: TGTGCCAGCAGCGTAGATCCCGCTAGCGGGGACTACTCCTACAATGAGCAGTTCTTC; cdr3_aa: CASSVDPASGDYSYNEQFF
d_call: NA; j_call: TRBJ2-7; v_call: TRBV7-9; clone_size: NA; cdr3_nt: TGTGCCAGCAGCTTAACACGGGCTAACGAGCAGTACTTC; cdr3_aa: CASSLTRANEQYF
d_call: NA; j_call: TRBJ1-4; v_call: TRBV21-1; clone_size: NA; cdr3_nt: TGTGCCAGCAGCAAGGGATGTAGGGGCCCAAATGAAAAACTGTTTTTT; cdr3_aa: CASSKGCRGPNEKLFF
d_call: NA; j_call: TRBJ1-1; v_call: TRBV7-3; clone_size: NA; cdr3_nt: TGTGCCAGCAGCTTAGATAGCGCGCGGGGCACTGAAGCTTTCTTT; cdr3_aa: CASSLDSARGTEAFF
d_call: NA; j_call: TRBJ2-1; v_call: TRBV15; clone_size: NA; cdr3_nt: TGTGCCACCTCCACAACCGGGGTTAGCTCCTACAATGAGCAGTTCTTC; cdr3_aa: CATSTTGVSSYNEQFF
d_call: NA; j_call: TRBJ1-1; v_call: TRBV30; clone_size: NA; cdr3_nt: TGTGCCTGGAGTCGAATTCTGGGGACGGTGAACACTGAAGCTTTCTTT; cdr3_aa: CAWSRILGTVNTEAFF
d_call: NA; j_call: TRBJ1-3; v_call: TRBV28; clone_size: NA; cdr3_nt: TGTGCCAGCAGCACCCCAATGGCTGGAAACACCATATATTTT; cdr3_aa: CASSTPMAGNTIYF
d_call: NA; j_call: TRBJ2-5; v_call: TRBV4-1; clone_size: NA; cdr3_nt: TGCGCCAGCAGCCAAGGGCAGGGTAAGGAATTGGGAGAGACCCAGTACTTC; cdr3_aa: CASSQGQGKELGETQYF
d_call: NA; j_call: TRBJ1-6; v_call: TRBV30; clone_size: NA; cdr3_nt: TGTGCCTGGAGTCCAAGAAGCTCCTATAATTCACCCCTCCACTTT; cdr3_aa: CAWSPRSSYNSPLHF
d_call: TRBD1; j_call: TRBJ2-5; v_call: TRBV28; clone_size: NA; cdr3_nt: TGTGCCAGCAGTTACCCCCGGGACAGGGGGCGAGGGGAGACCCAGTACTTC; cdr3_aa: CASSYPRDRGRGETQYF
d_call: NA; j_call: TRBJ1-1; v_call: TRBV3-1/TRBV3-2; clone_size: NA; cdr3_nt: TGTGCCAGCAGCCAAGTAGGGGCAGGCACTGAAGCTTTCTTT; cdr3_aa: CASSQVGAGTEAFF
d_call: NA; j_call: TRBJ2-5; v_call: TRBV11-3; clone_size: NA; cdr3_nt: TGTGCCAGCAGCAAGGGGGAGACCCAGTACTTC; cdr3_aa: CASSKGETQYF
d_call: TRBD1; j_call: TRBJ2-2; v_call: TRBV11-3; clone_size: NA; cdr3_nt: TGTGCCAGCAGCTCGACAGGGGGCGGGACCGGGGAGCTGTTTTTT; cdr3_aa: CASSSTGGGTGELFF
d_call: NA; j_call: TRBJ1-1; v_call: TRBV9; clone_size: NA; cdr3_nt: TGTGCCAGCAGCGTAGATCCAGCAGGGGCTGAAGCTTTCTTT; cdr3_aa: CASSVDPAGAEAFF
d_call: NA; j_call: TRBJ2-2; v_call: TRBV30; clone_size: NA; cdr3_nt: TGTGCCTGGAGTCACACAGGGCGTGGAGGGGCCGGGGAGCTGTTTTTT; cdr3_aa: CAWSHTGRGGAGELFF
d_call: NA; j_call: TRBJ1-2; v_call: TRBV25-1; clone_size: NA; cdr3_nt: TGTGCCAGCAGTGAAACGAGGAGGGACTATGGCTACACCTTC; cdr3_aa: CASSETRRDYGYTF
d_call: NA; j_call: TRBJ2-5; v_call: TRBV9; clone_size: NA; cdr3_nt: TGTGCCAGCAGCGTATATTCGTCGGAGACCCAGTACTTC; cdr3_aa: CASSVYSSETQYF
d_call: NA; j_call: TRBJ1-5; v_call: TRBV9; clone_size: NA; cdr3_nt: TGTGCCAGCAGCGCCGACGGATCAAAAAATCAGCCCCAGCATTTT; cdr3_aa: CASSADGSKNQPQHF
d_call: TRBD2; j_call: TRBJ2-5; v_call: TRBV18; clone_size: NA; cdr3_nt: TGTGCCAGCTCAGAACAACTAGCGGAAGAGACCCAGTACTTC; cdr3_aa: CASSEQLAEETQYF
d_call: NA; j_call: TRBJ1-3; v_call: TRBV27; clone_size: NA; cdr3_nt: TGTGCCAGCTCCCGTGGGGGGACCGGAAACACCATATATTTT; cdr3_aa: CASSRGGTGNTIYF
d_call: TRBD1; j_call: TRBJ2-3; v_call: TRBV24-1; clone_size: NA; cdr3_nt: TGTGCCACCAGTGATGCCGGGACAGGGGTTACAGATACGCAGTATTTT; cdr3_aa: CATSDAGTGVTDTQYF
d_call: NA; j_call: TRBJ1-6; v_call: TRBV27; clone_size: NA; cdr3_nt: TGTGCCAGCAGTTTAGCCCCAATTAGCTCCTATAATTCACCCCTCCACTTT; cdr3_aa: CASSLAPISSYNSPLHF
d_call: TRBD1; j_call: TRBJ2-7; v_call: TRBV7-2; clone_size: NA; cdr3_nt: TGTGCCAGCAGCTTATCTCAGGACAGGGGCCGGGGGCAGTACTTC; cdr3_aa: CASSLSQDRGRGQYF
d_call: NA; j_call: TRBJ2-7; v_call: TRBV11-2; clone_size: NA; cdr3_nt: TGTGCCAGCAGCTTAGATTACTCCTACGAGCAGTACTTC; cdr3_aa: CASSLDYSYEQYF